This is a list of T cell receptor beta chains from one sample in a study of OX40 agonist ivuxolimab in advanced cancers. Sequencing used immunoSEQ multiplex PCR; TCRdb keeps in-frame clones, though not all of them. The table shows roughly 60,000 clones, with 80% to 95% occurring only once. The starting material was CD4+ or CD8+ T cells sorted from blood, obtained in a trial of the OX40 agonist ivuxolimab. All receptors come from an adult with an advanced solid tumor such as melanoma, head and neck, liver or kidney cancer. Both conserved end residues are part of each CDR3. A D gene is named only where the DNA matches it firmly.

cdr3_aa: CASGPDMAQETQYF
d_call: .
v_call: TRBV30
cdr3_length: 14

cdr3_aa: CATSSALAGVSDEQFF
d_call: TRBD2
v_call: TRBV15
cdr3_length: 16

cdr3_aa: CSVGQGPLLELFF
d_call: TRBD1
v_call: TRBV29-1
cdr3_length: 13

cdr3_aa: CSVEGLAGFGELFF
d_call: TRBD2
v_call: TRBV29-1
cdr3_length: 14

cdr3_aa: CASRPLLAFSYNEQFF
d_call: TRBD2
v_call: TRBV27
cdr3_length: 16

cdr3_aa: CASSPPGQGNTEAFF
d_call: TRBD1
v_call: TRBV18
cdr3_length: 15

cdr3_aa: CATSGQGLYSNQPQHF
d_call: TRBD1
v_call: TRBV2
cdr3_length: 16

cdr3_aa: CASSQDGSSEGPETQYF
d_call: .
v_call: TRBV5-4
cdr3_length: 17

cdr3_aa: CASRPGTNYEQYF
d_call: TRBD2
v_call: TRBV7-8
cdr3_length: 13

cdr3_aa: CASSERGSWDIQYF
d_call: .
v_call: TRBV6-1
cdr3_length: 14

cdr3_aa: CASSFSDGSYEQYF
d_call: .
v_call: TRBV19
cdr3_length: 14

cdr3_aa: CASNGASSYNEQFF
d_call: .
v_call: TRBV10-2
cdr3_length: 14

cdr3_aa: CASSLGSSYEQYF
d_call: .
v_call: TRBV11-2
cdr3_length: 13

cdr3_aa: CASSASLGRNTEAFF
d_call: .
v_call: TRBV6-1
cdr3_length: 15

cdr3_aa: CASSLTGQGYYGYTF
d_call: TRBD1
v_call: TRBV28
cdr3_length: 15

cdr3_aa: CATYLQGQGRYTDTQYF
d_call: TRBD1
v_call: TRBV7-9
cdr3_length: 17

cdr3_aa: CASSLRGEGIAKNIQYF
d_call: .
v_call: TRBV5-4
cdr3_length: 17

cdr3_aa: CSAVGGYRGLYNEQFF
d_call: TRBD1
v_call: TRBV29-1
cdr3_length: 16

cdr3_aa: CASSLTPAEAFF
d_call: .
v_call: TRBV2
cdr3_length: 12

cdr3_aa: CASSQDSSSGTVKNIQYF
d_call: TRBD2
v_call: TRBV4-1
cdr3_length: 18

cdr3_aa: CASSSPRGISGANVLTF
d_call: .
v_call: TRBV28
cdr3_length: 17

cdr3_aa: CASTLSRGDNEQFF
d_call: .
v_call: TRBV27
cdr3_length: 14

cdr3_aa: CASTGAANEKLFF
d_call: .
v_call: TRBV19
cdr3_length: 13

cdr3_aa: CASSLDIVSSGSNEQFF
d_call: TRBD2
v_call: TRBV5-6
cdr3_length: 17

cdr3_aa: CASSSLQGEGRTQPQHF
d_call: TRBD1
v_call: TRBV28
cdr3_length: 17

cdr3_aa: CASSVEGTGATTDTQYF
d_call: TRBD1
v_call: TRBV9
cdr3_length: 17

cdr3_aa: CASKSPWYNPTPSTSNEQFF
d_call: .
v_call: TRBV19
cdr3_length: 20

cdr3_aa: CASSQTNYGYTF
d_call: .
v_call: TRBV7-9
cdr3_length: 12

cdr3_aa: CASRGSAGELFF
d_call: .
v_call: TRBV6-5
cdr3_length: 12

cdr3_aa: CASSSGQGSDTQYF
d_call: TRBD1
v_call: TRBV7-9
cdr3_length: 14

cdr3_aa: CSVGIADYNEQFF
d_call: .
v_call: TRBV29-1
cdr3_length: 13

cdr3_aa: CGWGAGSYEQFF
d_call: TRBD2
v_call: TRBV7-9
cdr3_length: 12

cdr3_aa: CASSMAGYNEQFF
d_call: .
v_call: TRBV19
cdr3_length: 13

cdr3_aa: CASSDQREAGGQYF
d_call: .
v_call: TRBV10-2
cdr3_length: 14

cdr3_aa: CASSPGTSGYEQYF
d_call: TRBD2
v_call: TRBV4-1
cdr3_length: 14

cdr3_aa: CASSTRVDGEQYF
d_call: .
v_call: TRBV7-9
cdr3_length: 13

cdr3_aa: CASRYRSNEKLFF
d_call: .
v_call: TRBV6-5
cdr3_length: 13

cdr3_aa: CASGSLSYEQYF
d_call: .
v_call: TRBV2
cdr3_length: 12

cdr3_aa: CASSLTGTGVGEQYF
d_call: TRBD1
v_call: TRBV5-4
cdr3_length: 15

cdr3_aa: CASSFLGRGIQETQYF
d_call: .
v_call: TRBV27
cdr3_length: 16

cdr3_aa: CASSQDELGVGELFF
d_call: .
v_call: TRBV4-1
cdr3_length: 15

cdr3_aa: CASSSNPKGLADSYEQYF
d_call: TRBD2
v_call: TRBV7-9
cdr3_length: 18

cdr3_aa: CAWSVPRSYYGYTF
d_call: .
v_call: TRBV30
cdr3_length: 14

cdr3_aa: CASSGLAVNEQFF
d_call: TRBD2
v_call: TRBV9
cdr3_length: 13

cdr3_aa: CASSQDLRASTNEKLFF
d_call: .
v_call: TRBV4-1
cdr3_length: 17

cdr3_aa: CASSTGVGTEAFF
d_call: TRBD1
v_call: TRBV6-5
cdr3_length: 13

cdr3_aa: CSAPFGELFF
d_call: .
v_call: TRBV20-1
cdr3_length: 10

cdr3_aa: CASSLVGSGRAGSYNEQFF
d_call: TRBD2
v_call: TRBV7-9
cdr3_length: 19

cdr3_aa: CASSYLLAPSTDTQYF
d_call: TRBD2
v_call: TRBV6-5
cdr3_length: 16

cdr3_aa: CASSQDLVSRDTQYF
d_call: .
v_call: TRBV4-3
cdr3_length: 15

cdr3_aa: CASNPTDTQYF
d_call: .
v_call: TRBV2
cdr3_length: 11

cdr3_aa: CASSNGLANEQFF
d_call: .
v_call: TRBV11-2
cdr3_length: 13

cdr3_aa: CATSRTGGAKNIQYF
d_call: TRBD1
v_call: TRBV15
cdr3_length: 15

cdr3_aa: CASSPRDRGEAFF
d_call: TRBD1
v_call: TRBV7-9
cdr3_length: 13

cdr3_aa: CASSLVHGELFF
d_call: .
v_call: TRBV7-9
cdr3_length: 12